This entry lists 8 T cell receptor beta chains sequenced from one sample in a study of cytomegalovirus exposure and HLA in healthy donors. The assay was immunoSEQ multiplex PCR, and TCRdb's table has in-frame clones only and misses some. The sample lists about 160,000 clones, roughly 90% occurring once. The sequenced sample consisted of PBMCs. All receptors come from a woman aged 18-29 years in good health and CMV-seronegative.

About this clone itself: Other DNA variants within this sample encode the same CDR3. The chain links TRBV4-3 to TRBJ2-6, with TRBD1 identical over 9 bases. The J segment lost 4 bases and the V segment lost 3 bases, leaving 4 bases of the junction unmatched. This CDR3 spans 16 amino acids. Germline loops: CDR1 LGHNA, CDR2 YSLEER. CDR3 bases: TGCGCCAGCAGCCAGGGACAGGGTTCCGGGGCCAACGTCCTGACTTTC. Protein product: CASSQGQGSGANVLTF.

V is TRBV4-1 and J is TRBJ1-2; 7 nucleotides line up with TRBD1. V shed 2 bases and J 2 bases; nucleotides not matched to a gene: 14. The V gene's germline CDR1 is MGHRA and CDR2 YSYEKL. The CDR3 runs to 18 residues. In DNA, the CDR3 is TGCGCCAGCAGCCAACGCCAAATTGGACAGGACCTAAACTATGGCTACACCTTC. It specifies CASSQRQIGQDLNYGYTF.

This clone came up once. The rearrangement joins TRBV7-9 to TRBJ1-2; TRBD1 is a possible D gene (6 bases). Trimming left V 1 base short and J 0 bases short, with 6 bases between. Germline CDR1 and CDR2: SEHNR and FQNEAQ (reference sequence). This CDR3 contains 14 residues. In DNA form, the CDR3 reads TGTGCCAGCAGCTTAGGACAGGCTAACTATGGCTACACCTTC. Translated, it gives CASSLGQANYGYTF.

This chain links TRBV7-9 with TRBJ1-5; TRBD1 aligns across 7 bases. Per germline, CDR1 SEHNR and CDR2 FQNEAQ (reference sequence). Germline trimming cut 5 bases from V and 4 bases from J; bases unmatched to any gene: 14. CDR3 length: 17 amino acids. Here the CDR3 reads CASSRGSRQGGNQPQHF. The CDR3 DNA reads TGTGCCAGCAGCCGCGGGTCTCGACAGGGCGGGAATCAGCCCCAGCATTTT.

This rearrangement joins TRBV14 to TRBJ2-7; 7 nucleotides align to TRBD1. V gave up 6 bases and J gave up 0 bases; unmatched junction bases: 8. The germline V gene encodes CDR1 SGHDN and CDR2 FVKESK. The CDR3 extends over 15 amino acids. The CDR3 DNA is TGTGCCAGCAGACAAACAGGGGCCTTCTCCTACGAGCAGTACTTC. As protein: CASRQTGAFSYEQYF.

This rearrangement joins TRBV30 to TRBJ1-1; D call uncertain. Germline CDR1 GTSNPN, CDR2 SVGIG (reference sequence). The V end lost 0 bases, the J end lost 8 bases, and 13 bases lay between the germline ends. The CDR3 length is 13 residues. The CDR3 nucleotides read TGTGCCTGGAGTGTACGGGGAGGAGGCGAAGCTTTCTTT. Encoded protein: CAWSVRGGGEAFF.

The chain recombines TRBV6-6 with TRBJ2-7; TRBD2 aligns across 10 bases. Germline V gives CDR1 MNHNY, CDR2 SVGAGI (reference sequence). Germline trimming cut 7 bases from V and 4 bases from J; bases unmatched to any gene: 7. This CDR3 is built from 14 residues. The CDR3: CASTSGTSAYEQYF. As DNA, the CDR3 is TGTGCCAGCACCTCTGGGACTAGCGCGTACGAGCAGTACTTC.

This chain links TRBV7-9 with TRBJ1-1; a possible D gene is TRBD1 (5 bases). V was cut by 3 bases and J by 2 bases, with 13 bases left in between. CDR3 length: 15 residues. Germline CDR1 SEHNR, CDR2 FQNEAQ (reference sequence). The CDR3 protein is CASSLVGRVNTEAFF. As DNA, the CDR3 is TGTGCCAGCAGCTTGGTCGGCAGGGTTAACACTGAAGCTTTCTTT.